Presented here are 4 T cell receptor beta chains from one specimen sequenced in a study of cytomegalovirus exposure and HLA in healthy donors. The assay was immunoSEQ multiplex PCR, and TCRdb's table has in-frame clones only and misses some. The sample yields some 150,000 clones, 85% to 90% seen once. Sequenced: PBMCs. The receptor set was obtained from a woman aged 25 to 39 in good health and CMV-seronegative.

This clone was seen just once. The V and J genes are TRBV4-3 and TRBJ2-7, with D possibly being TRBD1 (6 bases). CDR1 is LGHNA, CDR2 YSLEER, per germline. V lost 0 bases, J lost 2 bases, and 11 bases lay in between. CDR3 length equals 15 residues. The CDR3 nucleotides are TGCGCCAGCAGCCAAGAGTTTCGGGACACCTACGAGCAGTACTTC. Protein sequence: CASSQEFRDTYEQYF.

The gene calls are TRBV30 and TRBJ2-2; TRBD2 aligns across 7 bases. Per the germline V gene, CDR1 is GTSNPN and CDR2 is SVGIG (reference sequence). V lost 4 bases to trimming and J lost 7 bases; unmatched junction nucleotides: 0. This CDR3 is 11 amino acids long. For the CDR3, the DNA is TGTGCCTGGACGGGGGGCGGGGAGCTGTTTTTT. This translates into CAWTGGGELFF.

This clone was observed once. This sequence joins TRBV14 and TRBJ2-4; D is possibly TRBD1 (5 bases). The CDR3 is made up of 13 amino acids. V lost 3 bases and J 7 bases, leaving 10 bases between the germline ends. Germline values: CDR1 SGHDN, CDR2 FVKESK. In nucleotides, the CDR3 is TGTGCCAGCAGCCATCAGGGCCGGAACATTCAGTACTTC. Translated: CASSHQGRNIQYF.

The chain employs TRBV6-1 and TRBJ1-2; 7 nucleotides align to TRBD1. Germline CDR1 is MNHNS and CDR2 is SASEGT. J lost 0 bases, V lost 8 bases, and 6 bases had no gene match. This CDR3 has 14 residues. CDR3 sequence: CASRGGLSNYGYTF. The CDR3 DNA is TGTGCCAGCCGAGGGGGCCTGTCTAACTATGGCTACACCTTC.